A selection of T cell receptor beta chains follows, all from one sample in a study of cytomegalovirus exposure and HLA in healthy donors. Using immunoSEQ multiplex PCR, the repertoire was profiled, and TCRdb retains in-frame clones only, with some absent. This repertoire shows under 200,000 clones, 75% to 90% found once; its top ten account for roughly 8.8%. Material: PBMCs. The receptors come from a man aged 18 to 30 in good health and CMV-seropositive. CDR3s include the opening cysteine and the closing phenylalanine or tryptophan. The D gene is left open where the match is weak. Clone size is stated in some rows and not others, as once, few, many or a class when expanded.

j_gene	v_gene	d_gene	abundance	CDR3nt	CDR3aa
TRBJ2-1	TRBV5-1	-	-	TGCGCCAGCAGCTTGGCCATCAACAGGGGAGGCAATGAGCAGTTCTTC	CASSLAINRGGNEQFF
TRBJ2-7	TRBV12-5	-	-	TGTGCTAGTGGCCGCTCCTACGAGCAGTACTTC	CASGRSYEQYF
TRBJ1-4	TRBV2	-	-	TGTGCCAGCAGTGCGGAAGCGTGGGAAAAACTGTTTTTT	CASSAEAWEKLFF
TRBJ2-1	TRBV5-5	TRBD1	-	TGTGCCAGCAGCGTCAGACAGGGATCCGATGAGCAGTTCTTC	CASSVRQGSDEQFF
TRBJ2-3	TRBV7-9	-	-	TGTGCCAGCAGGCCAGTGGGGGGGCCTAGCACAGATACGCAGTATTTT	CASRPVGGPSTDTQYF
TRBJ2-5	TRBV7-2	TRBD1	-	TGTGCCAGCAGCTTATGGGTCGCAGGGGGACGGGAGACCCAGTACTTC	CASSLWVAGGRETQYF
TRBJ2-1	TRBV11-2	TRBD2	-	TGTGCCAGCAGGTCGGGACCTAGCGGGGGAAATGAGCAGTTCTTC	CASRSGPSGGNEQFF
TRBJ1-5	TRBV6-5	-	once	TGTGCCAGCAGTTATGGAGGAAGTCAGCCCCAGCATTTT	CASSYGGSQPQHF
TRBJ1-6	TRBV5-6	-	few	TGTGCCAGTGTAACAGGGAGCTCCTATAATTCACCCCTCCACTTT	CASVTGSSYNSPLHF
TRBJ2-7	TRBV10-1	-	-	TGCGCCAGCAGTGAGCCGGATCGAAGCGGCGAGCAGTACTTC	CASSEPDRSGEQYF
TRBJ1-2	TRBV28	-	once	TGTGCCAGCAGCCAAACCAGTTTCTATGGCTACACCTTC	CASSQTSFYGYTF
TRBJ2-7	TRBV27	TRBD2	-	TGTGCCAGCAGTATGGCTTCTGCTCCGGTGACTAGCGGGGACGCCTACGAGCAGTACTTC	CASSMASAPVTSGDAYEQYF
TRBJ1-1	TRBV10-1	-	few	TGCGCCAGCAGTGAGTCGGTTGGGCAGTACACTGAAGCTTTCTTT	CASSESVGQYTEAFF
TRBJ2-6	TRBV6-1	TRBD1	few	TGTGCCACCGACAGGGCTGGGGCCAACGTCCTGACTTTC	CATDRAGANVLTF
TRBJ2-5	TRBV10-3	-	-	TGTGCCATCAGTGAGCAGGGTGTGGGAGAGACCCAGTACTTC	CAISEQGVGETQYF
TRBJ1-5	TRBV19	-	-	TGTGCCAGTAGTATTCGGGGGACCAGCAATCAGCCCCAGCATTTT	CASSIRGTSNQPQHF
TRBJ2-7	TRBV5-1	-	once	TGCGCCAGCAGTTCAGGGACCTACGAGCAGTACTTC	CASSSGTYEQYF
TRBJ2-1	TRBV6-5	-	-	TGTGCCAGCAGCCCGGGACTTCCCCTCAATGAGCAGTTCTTC	CASSPGLPLNEQFF
TRBJ1-1	TRBV18	TRBD1	once	TGTGCCAGCTCACCTAGGACAGGGTTTAACTCGGACACTGAAGCTTTCTTT	CASSPRTGFNSDTEAFF
TRBJ2-1	TRBV5-4	-	-	TGTGCCAGCAGCTCGGATTTGGGGGCTTCCTACAATGAGCAGTTCTTC	CASSSDLGASYNEQFF
TRBJ2-2	TRBV5-6	-	-	TGTGCCAGCAGCTTGGAGTGGAGAGTGAACACCGGGGAGCTGTTTTTT	CASSLEWRVNTGELFF